This T cell receptor beta chain emerged from a study of CD8+CD57+ T cells in acquired aplastic anemia. Regarding the study as a whole: No significant patient-versus-control difference appeared in CD8+ Simpson's diversity.

Profiles of TCR beta VDJ and CDR3 were generated from a genomic DNA template. One entry per CDR3 protein, called by TCRdb with MiXCR from the reads. The sample includes over 250,000 distinct CDR3 sequences, roughly 61% seen only once; the top ten take under 1.5%. Individuals selected for sequencing had exhibited CD8+CD57+ cell expansion on flow cytometry. The CDR3 spans 9 residues. Per the germline V gene, CDR1 is ENHRY and CDR2 is SYGVKD. As regards this clonotype: Its antigen is not identified. The junction shows a germline mismatch at one end, possibly a read error.

The chain has TRBV10-3 and TRBJ1-5; TRBD1 matches 7 bases. The clonotype was recovered from a human donor with aplastic anemia. Sequenced material: sorted CD4+, CD8+, or CD8+CD57+ T cells (not recorded which) from PBMCs. This CDR3 reads CAIRIQGNF. The CDR3 nucleotides read TGTGCCATCAGGATACAGGGGAATTTT.